Presented here are 26 T cell receptor beta chains from one specimen sequenced in a study of blood T cell repertoires in COVID-19. Libraries were prepared by immunoSEQ multiplex PCR; TCRdb keeps only in-frame clonotypes and omits some of them. Here the sample spans over 90,000 clones, 90% being singletons. The sample consisted of peripheral blood. These receptors were taken from a man over 45 with acute or convalescent COVID-19.

The J gene is TRBJ1-3, the V gene TRBV25-1, with D maybe TRBD1 (5 bases). There are 16 residues in the CDR3. Trimming pared 3 bases from V and 0 bases from J, leaving 12 bases between. Germline-derived CDR1 and CDR2 are MGHDK and SYGVNS. DNA for the CDR3: TGTGCCAGCAGTGACTACGGGGGAAACTCTGGAAACACCATATATTTT. This gives the protein CASSDYGGNSGNTIYF.

In its sample, this clone was seen once. The genes are TRBV19 and TRBJ2-4, with 7 bases identical to TRBD1. This CDR3 has 15 residues. Germline CDR1 is LNHDA and CDR2 is SQIVND (reference sequence). V shed 3 bases and J 6 bases; nucleotides not matched to a gene: 8. The CDR3 DNA is TGTGCCAGTAGTATCAAGGGGGCGGTGGGAAACATTCAGTACTTC. As protein: CASSIKGAVGNIQYF.

The rearrangement links TRBV4-1 to TRBJ2-7; 9 bases align to TRBD1. The CDR3 contains 15 residues. V dropped 0 bases and J dropped 6; count of bases not matched to a gene: 6. The germline V gene has CDR1 MGHRA and CDR2 YSYEKL. The CDR3 region is CASSQESQGASEQYF. The DNA for the CDR3 is TGCGCCAGCAGCCAAGAATCACAGGGGGCGAGCGAGCAGTACTTC.

The chain is built from TRBV7-2 and TRBJ1-1, with D uncertain. From germline, CDR1 is SGHTA and CDR2 FQGNSA. The CDR3 runs to 11 residues. Trimming pared 7 bases from V and 6 bases from J, leaving 9 bases between. The CDR3 loop is CASTYWSEAFF. CDR3 DNA sequence: TGTGCCAGCACCTATTGGTCTGAAGCTTTCTTT.

This clone is a singleton in its sample. DNA of the CDR3: TGTGCCAGCAGCTTAGGGAGGTACAATGAGCAGTTCTTC. This gives the protein CASSLGRYNEQFF. V gene TRBV7-8 combines with J gene TRBJ2-1; D may be TRBD2 (5 bases). Between the trimmed V and J ends, which lost 1 base and 4 bases, there was a span of 5 bases. This CDR3 has 13 residues. The germline CDR1 and CDR2 sequences are SGHVS and FQNEAQ. The entire variable domain, with the rest obtained from reference TRBV7-8 and TRBJ2-1, is as follows: GAGVSQSPRYKVAKRGQDVALRCDPISGHVSLFWYQQALGQGPEFLTYFQNEAQLDKSGLPSDRFFAERPEGSVSTLKIQRTQQEDSAVYLCASSLGRYNEQFFGPGTRLTVL.

The chain combines TRBV15 with TRBJ2-7; 7 bases match TRBD1. Germline CDR1 reads LNHNV; CDR2 reads YYDKDF (reference sequence). V lost 2 bases and J lost 3; bases outside the gene matches: 4. This CDR3 contains 14 residues. This chain's CDR3 is CATSRSRTGYEQYF. The CDR3 nucleotides are TGTGCCACCAGCAGATCGCGGACAGGCTACGAGCAGTACTTC.

This clone was found once. This chain links TRBV19 with TRBJ1-5; 8 bases map to TRBD1. The CDR3 totals 17 residues. CDR1 is LNHDA, CDR2 SQIVND, per germline (reference sequence). V lost 5 bases and J lost 2; bases outside the gene matches: 11. The CDR3 reads CASSPGQGGRRNQPQHF. The DNA for the CDR3 is TGTGCCAGTAGTCCCGGACAGGGAGGTCGTCGCAATCAGCCCCAGCATTTT.

The CDR3 spells CASSQDGTPNTGELFF. The CDR3 DNA is TGCGCCAGCAGCCAAGATGGGACACCGAACACCGGGGAGCTGTTTTTT. The chain is built from TRBV4-1 and TRBJ2-2; TRBD1 might be the D (6 bases). Trimming pared 0 bases from V and 0 bases from J, leaving 8 bases between. The CDR3 runs 16 residues. In germline, CDR1 is MGHRA, CDR2 YSYEKL.

A few counts support this clone. The rearrangement joins TRBV5-7 to TRBJ2-7; D not resolved. TRBV5-7 carries the ORF label, with uncertain function. The CDR3 runs 13 residues. V was cut by 3 bases and J by 6 bases, with 13 bases left in between. The CDR3 reads CASSWKLRCEQYF. In DNA, the CDR3 is TGTGCCAGCAGCTGGAAACTGAGGTGCGAGCAGTACTTC.

The chain has TRBV6-5 and TRBJ1-5, with D perhaps TRBD1 (6 bases). Trimming shortened V by 6 bases and J by 4 bases, and 13 bases separated the two germline ends. The germline V gene has CDR1 MNHEY and CDR2 SVGAGI. The CDR3 runs 14 residues. The CDR3 region is CASRLQGPNQPQHF. For the CDR3, the DNA is TGTGCCAGCAGGTTACAGGGACCAAATCAGCCCCAGCATTTT.

The DNA of the CDR3 is TGTGCCAGCAGCTTGGGACAGGGAGGGAAGTCACCCCTCCACTTT. Protein product: CASSLGQGGKSPLHF. V usage is TRBV11-3 and J usage is TRBJ1-6; 9 bases line up with TRBD1. The J segment lost 10 bases and the V segment lost 3 bases, leaving 7 bases of the junction unmatched. Per germline, CDR1 SGHNT and CDR2 YENEEA. This CDR3 is built from 15 residues.

The rearrangement links TRBV18 to TRBJ2-2, with D possibly matching TRBD1 (6 bases). V dropped 4 bases and J dropped 1 base, with 10 bases sitting between them. From germline, CDR1 is KGHSH and CDR2 LQKENI. The CDR3 loop spans 15 amino acids. CDR3 sequence reads: CASSLQGRNTGELFF. CDR3 nucleotides: TGTGCCAGCTCACTTCAGGGGCGGAACACCGGGGAGCTGTTTTTT. Full variable domain (remainder filled in from reference TRBV18 and TRBJ2-2): NAGVMQNPRHLVRRRGQEARLRCSPMKGHSHVYWYRQLPEEGLKFMVYLQKENIIDESGMPKERFSAEFPKEGPSILRIQQVVRGDSAAYFCASSLQGRNTGELFFGEGSRLTVL.

The chain uses TRBV19 and TRBJ1-5; 7 bases line up with TRBD1. V was clipped by 5 bases and J by 2 bases; unmatched bases: 6. CDR3 length: 15 amino acids. The germline gives CDR1 LNHDA, CDR2 SQIVND (reference sequence). DNA for the CDR3: TGTGCCAGTAGTGACAGGGCCCATGGCAATCAGCCCCAGCATTTT. It translates to CASSDRAHGNQPQHF.

This chain uses TRBV9 with TRBJ2-7; 11 bases fit TRBD2. Germline values: CDR1 SGDLS, CDR2 YYNGEE. The CDR3 loop spans 14 amino acids. V dropped 2 bases and J dropped 2; count of bases not matched to a gene: 0. The CDR3 spells CASSVTSGTYEQYF. CDR3 sequence (DNA): TGTGCCAGCAGCGTGACTAGCGGGACCTACGAGCAGTACTTC.

The chain uses TRBV11-2 and TRBJ1-1, with no clear D. The V end lost 1 base, the J end lost 6 bases, and 9 bases lay between the germline ends. The CDR3 has 13 residues. The germline gives CDR1 SGHAT, CDR2 FQNNGV. CDR3 bases: TGTGCCAGCAGCTTAGCCCCCCGGGCTGAAGCTTTCTTT. It specifies CASSLAPRAEAFF.

This CDR3 is CASSSTGVGNTIYF. Here the CDR3 DNA reads TGTGCCAGCAGTTCCACAGGGGTAGGAAACACCATATATTTT. V usage is TRBV28 and J usage is TRBJ1-3, with TRBD1 matching 7 bases. Trimming removed 4 bases from V and 4 bases from J; junction bases left unmatched: 4. Germline CDR1 reads MDHEN; CDR2 reads SYDVKM. This CDR3 region has 14 residues.

This chain joins TRBV5-1 and TRBJ2-1, with 9 bases fitting TRBD1. V shed 1 base, J shed 8 bases, and the junction held 10 bases outside the gene matches. The V gene's germline CDR1 is SGHRS and CDR2 YFSETQ. The CDR3 runs to 16 residues. The CDR3 nucleotides are TGCGCCAGCAGCTTGTCCTTCGGGACAGGGTACTATGAGCAGTTCTTC. Its translation: CASSLSFGTGYYEQFF.

The CDR3 reads CASSFRWPGQGNQPQHF. The CDR3, as DNA: TGTGCCAGCAGTTTCCGGTGGCCGGGACAAGGCAATCAGCCCCAGCATTTT. The chain combines TRBV27 with TRBJ1-5; perhaps TRBD1 as D (6 bases). Germline V CDR1 and CDR2: MNHEY, SMNVEV (reference sequence). V lost 3 bases and J 2 bases, leaving 17 bases between the germline ends. The CDR3 covers 17 residues.

This chain links TRBV19 with TRBJ1-1; 7 bases match TRBD1. Trimming at V came to 5 bases and at J to 0 bases, leaving 9 bases not matched to a gene. CDR1 LNHDA and CDR2 SQIVND come from the germline V gene (reference sequence). The CDR3 contains 16 residues. The CDR3 sequence: CASSSNRGGMNTEAFF. DNA of the CDR3: TGTGCCAGTAGTTCTAACAGGGGAGGCATGAACACTGAAGCTTTCTTT.

The chain combines TRBV5-5 with TRBJ1-2; unclear D gene. Germline lookup yields CDR1 SGHKS and CDR2 YYEKEE (reference sequence). The CDR3 is 11 amino acids. V was cut by 2 bases and J by 12 bases, with 11 bases left in between. CDR3 in amino acids: CASSLNGEDTF. The CDR3 DNA reads as TGTGCCAGCAGCTTAAACGGAGAGGACACCTTC.

The chain recombines TRBV11-2 with TRBJ1-5; unclear D gene. CDR1 SGHAT and CDR2 FQNNGV come from the germline V gene. The CDR3 sequence is 12 residues long. The germline V and J ends were trimmed by 5 bases and 3 bases, with 5 bases remaining between them. This CDR3 is CASSRDNQPQHF. CDR3 sequence (DNA): TGTGCCAGCAGCCGCGACAATCAGCCCCAGCATTTT.

V and J are TRBV10-1 and TRBJ2-7; 11 nucleotides match TRBD2. V lost 5 bases and J lost 3; bases outside the gene matches: 6. The CDR3 consists of 15 residues. CDR1 and CDR2 (germline): WNHNN, SYGVQD (reference sequence). In DNA form, the CDR3 reads TGCGCCAGCAGTTCCGGGACTAGCGGCTACTACGAGCAGTACTTC. The encoded protein is CASSSGTSGYYEQYF.

The chain employs TRBV6-2 or TRBV6-3 and TRBJ1-1; D may be TRBD1 (6 bases). Trimming stripped 0 bases from V and 1 base from J, with 12 bases between. CDR1 and CDR2 from the germline V gene are MNHEY and SVGEGT. The CDR3 runs 16 residues. This CDR3 reads CASSYSGAGKNTEAFF. The CDR3 region has the DNA TGTGCCAGCAGTTACTCGGGGGCAGGGAAGAACACTGAAGCTTTCTTT.

The V and J genes are TRBV7-8 and TRBJ2-7; 10 nucleotides line up with TRBD1. In germline, CDR1 is SGHVS, CDR2 FQNEAQ. The trim removed 5 bases at V and 5 bases at J, leaving 12 bases unmatched. The CDR3 is 16 residues long. For the CDR3, the DNA is TGTGCCAGCAGCCCTATGGGGGACAGGGGCAACCACGAGCAGTACTTC. It yields the protein CASSPMGDRGNHEQYF.

V and J are TRBV6-5 and TRBJ1-4; tentative D call: TRBD1 (5 bases). Germline CDR1 reads MNHEY; CDR2 reads SVGAGI. This CDR3 has 15 residues. The V and J ends lost 6 bases and 0 bases respectively, with 11 bases between them. The CDR3, as DNA: TGTGCCAGCAGCCACTGGGGGGCAACTAATGAAAAACTGTTTTTT. It codes for CASSHWGATNEKLFF.

This clone was found once. V and J are TRBV4-3 and TRBJ1-1; D perhaps matches TRBD1 (5 bases). Germline V lookup: CDR1 LGHNA, CDR2 YSLEER. V lost 1 base, J lost 5 bases, and 14 bases lay in between. CDR3 length: 15 residues. The chain's CDR3 is CASSQADTLGTEAFF. The CDR3 bases are TGCGCCAGCAGCCAAGCGGACACCTTAGGGACTGAAGCTTTCTTT.